This T cell receptor beta chain is drawn from a study of T cell repertoires in cytomegalovirus infection. After removal of 5 bases from V and 9 bases from J, the junction contained 4 bases not matched to a gene. The CDR3 extends over 12 amino acids. Germline CDR1 is SEHNR and CDR2 is FQNEAQ (reference sequence). In regard to this clonotype: What it binds is unknown.

MiXCR was run by TCRdb on the reads, yielding one entry per CDR3 protein. The sample yields around 71,000 distinct CDR3 sequences, 35% to 50% seen once. The receptor's source is a human donor in good health (CMV status not recorded). Some clones in this sample may be carry-over from other donors' samples. The chain recombines TRBV7-9 with TRBJ2-1, with 7 positions matching TRBD2. The specimen comprised CD8+ T cells from cultured PBMCs, sampled from culture after CMV antigen stimulation. CDR3 region: CASSGREGEQFF. DNA for the CDR3: TGTGCCAGCAGCGGCAGGGAGGGTGAGCAGTTCTTC.